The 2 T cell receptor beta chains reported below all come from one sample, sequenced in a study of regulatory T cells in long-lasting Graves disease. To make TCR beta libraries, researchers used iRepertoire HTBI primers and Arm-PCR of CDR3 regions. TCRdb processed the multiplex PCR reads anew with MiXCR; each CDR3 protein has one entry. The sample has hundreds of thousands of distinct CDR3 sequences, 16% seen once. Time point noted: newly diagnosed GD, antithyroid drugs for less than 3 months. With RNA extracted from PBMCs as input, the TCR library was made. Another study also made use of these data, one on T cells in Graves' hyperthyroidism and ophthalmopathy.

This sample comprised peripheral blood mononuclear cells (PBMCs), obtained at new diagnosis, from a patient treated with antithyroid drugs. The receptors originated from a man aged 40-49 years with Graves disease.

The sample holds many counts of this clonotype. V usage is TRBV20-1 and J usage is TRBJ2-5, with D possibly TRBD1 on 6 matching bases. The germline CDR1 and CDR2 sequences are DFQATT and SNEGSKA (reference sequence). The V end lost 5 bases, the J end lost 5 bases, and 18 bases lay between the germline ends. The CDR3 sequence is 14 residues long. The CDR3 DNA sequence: TGCAGTGCTCCTTTATCGACAGGAAGGGAGACCCAGTACTTC. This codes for CSAPLSTGRETQYF.

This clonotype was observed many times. The CDR3, as DNA: TGTGCCTGGAGCGCTCGCGGGACAGGACACCAAGAGACCCAGTACTTC. It is translated as CAWSARGTGHQETQYF. J is TRBJ2-5 and V is TRBV30; TRBD1 matches 8 bases. The CDR3 spans 16 residues. With V trimmed by 3 bases and J by 0 bases, 9 bases remained unmatched. Looked up from germline, CDR1 is GTSNPN and CDR2 is SVGIG (reference sequence). Complete variable domain (other parts from reference TRBV30 and TRBJ2-5): SQTIHQWPATLVQPVGSPLSLECTVEGTSNPNLYWYRQAAGRGLQLLFYSVGIGQISSEVPQNLSASRPQDRQFILSSKKLLLSDSGFYLCAWSARGTGHQETQYFGPGTRLLVL.